This entry concerns a single TCR beta chain. Its specific antigen is unknown. No much larger clone is present one base from it, and per-base qualities are unavailable. The data are from a study of shared clonotypes between healthy human individuals (dated by TCRdb to about 2020). Context from the whole study: The cohort included three men and two women between 18 and 49 years of age. To increase sequencing depth and limit assay-specific biases, TCR repertoire library preparation and sequencing were carried out by different laboratories using diverse techniques. To estimate repertoire size and how much clonotypes are shared between individuals, the study performed deep sequencing of blood TCR repertoires from roughly five healthy adults. Each donor's leukapheresis produced roughly between roughly 0.85 and 9.5 billion PBMCs. The paper's findings and limits, for the study overall: Pairwise subsampling indicated that sequencing depth was expected to affect the degree of clonotype sharing among donors. Sampling was restricted to blood, and TCR repertoires in tissue are likely to differ from TCR repertoires in blood. The genetic and exposure-history diversity represented was limited by the small number of donors.

The germline V gene specifies SGHRS as CDR1 and YFSETQ as CDR2. Here V drops 1 base and J drops 0 bases, and the junction holds 11 bases not matched to any gene. The CDR3 covers 18 residues, taking in both the cysteine and the phenylalanine. The CDR3 DNA has 54 bases and is translated from base 1. Using the deep immunoSEQ assay, multiplex PCR amplified TCR CDR3 regions from genomic DNA. Extracted genomic DNA from each cell subset was spread evenly across all wells of several immunoSEQ 96-well plates, with each plate serving as a replicate. For unsorted PBMC, each replicate PCR was loaded with 300 ng genomic DNA, equivalent to around 30,000 T cell genomes. Ten immunoSEQ deep assay plates were used to sequence the unsorted PBMC genomic DNA. Purified libraries were measured with a Qubit 3.0 fluorometer, size-checked on a Bioanalyzer 2100, and measured again with the KAPA Library Quantification kit. Every immunoSEQ 96-well plate was sequenced on a dedicated single-read 150-cycle Illumina NextSeq 550 flow cell. The paper's data handling went like this. Because the immunoSEQ output held only junctional sequences and lacked quality scores, the filtering could not match the filtering applied to full-length reads. To assign V/J genes and CDR3, sequences were annotated against IMGT germline references using PyIR, a Python wrapper for IgBLAST v1.9. Reads with weak V/J assignments (E-value above 1e-6), missing CDR3, stop codons, out-of-frame junctions, or ambiguous translated residues were removed. V3J clonotypes were defined by identical inferred V gene, J gene, and CDR3 amino acid sequence. To compute the percentage overlap between repertoires, the number of shared unique clonotypes was divided by the size of the smaller repertoire. Repertoire richness was assessed with RTK rarefaction, the Chao1 estimator, and Recon v2.1 estimates of unobserved clonotypes. TCRdb holds this immuneACCESS table with in-frame rearrangements only. Some clones are missing; in checked studies, unresolved V genes explain under half, and the rest has no known cause. That table gives V, J and clone size, and the DNA gave D and trimming. The sample profile shows a few hundred thousand clones; 79% of them were found once. The biggest ten clones account for approximately 12% of the sample.

The donors were healthy, HIV-negative adults with no recently reported acute infections or vaccinations. Every donor was a Caucasian adult residing in Nashville, Tennessee, USA. For unsorted samples, tens of millions of PBMCs were counted, and genomic DNA was extracted using the QIAamp DNA Blood Mini kit. Blood was collected by leukapheresis, and PBMCs were isolated by Ficoll-Histopaque density gradient centrifugation and then cryopreserved in liquid nitrogen vapor phase. This clonotype originated in a woman between 35 and 50 years old in good health. Some clones in this sample may be carry-over from other donors' samples. The sample was PBMCs. Recombination connected TRBV5-1 to TRBJ2-7; 9 nucleotides in the junction match TRBD1. This receptor carries the CDR3 CASSLPTPGTGSSYEQYF. Here is the DNA: TGCGCCAGCAGCTTGCCCACCCCCGGGACAGGGAGCTCCTACGAGCAGTACTTC.